The 31 T cell receptor beta chains listed next were all sequenced from one sample in a study of T cells in Graves' hyperthyroidism and ophthalmopathy. From RNA transcripts, TCR beta CDR3 regions were amplified. In the first-round RT-PCR of the TCR CDR3, the HTBI primer set was used. One entry per CDR3 protein results from TCRdb running MiXCR on the multiplex PCR reads. The table includes hundreds of thousands of distinct CDR3 sequences, under 20% detected once. What was sequenced was blood. The receptor set was obtained from a woman aged 50 to 65 with Graves' hyperthyroidism that later progressed to Graves' ophthalmopathy.

This clonotype was observed at least ten times. This sequence joins TRBV5-1 and TRBJ2-2; possibly TRBD1 for D (5 bases). Deletions cut 1 base from V and 4 bases from J, with 11 bases between. Germline V gene data show CDR1 as SGHRS and CDR2 as YFSETQ. The length of the CDR3 is 15 residues. The CDR3 nucleotides are TGCGCCAGCAGCTTGAGCAGGGAAGGCACCGGGGAGCTGTTTTTT. Translating gives CASSLSREGTGELFF.

This clonotype has ten or more counts. The CDR3 region is CSAPDRTDSTDTQYF. CDR3 DNA sequence: TGCAGTGCTCCTGACAGAACAGATAGCACAGATACGCAGTATTTT. The chain links TRBV20-1 to TRBJ2-3, with a weak D call TRBD1 (5 bases). CDR3 length: 15 amino acids. V shed 5 bases and J shed 0 bases, with 15 bases lying between them. CDR1 and CDR2 from the germline V gene are DFQATT and SNEGSKA (reference sequence).

This clonotype was observed many times. The V call is TRBV2, the J call TRBJ1-1; D gene uncertain. Germline values: CDR1 SNHLY, CDR2 FYNNEI. Trimming took 4 bases from V and 1 from J, leaving 10 bases between them. The CDR3 length is 14 residues. CDR3 sequence (DNA): TGTGCCAGCAGTGGATTTATCGAGAACACTGAAGCTTTCTTT. This codes for CASSGFIENTEAFF.

The chain uses TRBV19 and TRBJ2-2; TRBD1 is a possible D gene (5 bases). CDR3 length: 16 amino acids. The V gene's germline CDR1 is LNHDA and CDR2 SQIVND (reference sequence). Trimming took 7 bases from V and 1 from J, leaving 16 bases between them. CDR3 residues: CASNAGAWRNTGELFF. The CDR3 DNA reads TGTGCCAGTAACGCTGGGGCGTGGAGGAACACCGGGGAGCTGTTTTTT.

The chain has TRBV27 and TRBJ2-7, with a possible D match to TRBD2 (5 bases). This CDR3 is built from 14 residues. V was trimmed by 2 bases and J by 2 bases, leaving 10 bases between them. Germline V gives CDR1 MNHEY, CDR2 SMNVEV (reference sequence). CDR3 sequence (DNA): TGTGCCAGCAGTTTAAGGCCCGGGACCTACGAGCAGTACTTC. Translated: CASSLRPGTYEQYF.

This clonotype showed up just once. This rearrangement joins TRBV19 to TRBJ1-2; TRBD1 is a possible D gene (6 bases). Trimming removed 8 bases from V and 7 bases from J, with 14 bases in between. Germline V lookup: CDR1 LNHDA, CDR2 SQIVND (reference sequence). This CDR3 spans 12 amino acids. Here the CDR3 DNA reads TGTGCCAGTTCTACAGGGAACACTGGCTACACCTTC. It specifies CASSTGNTGYTF.

This clonotype was observed at least ten times. The chain combines TRBV3-1 with TRBJ2-1; D possibly corresponds to TRBD2 (5 bases). The CDR3 extends over 14 amino acids. With 4 bases removed from V and 4 bases from J, the gap between germline ends came to 11 bases. Germline CDR1 is LGHDT and CDR2 is YNNKEL (reference sequence). The CDR3 is CASSLSGGYNEQFF. In DNA form, the CDR3 reads TGTGCCAGCAGCCTGAGCGGCGGGTACAATGAGCAGTTCTTC.

This clonotype was seen a few times. V and J are TRBV4-1 and TRBJ2-7; D not resolved. The germline V and J ends were trimmed by 3 bases and 0 bases, with 9 bases remaining between them. Per the germline V gene, CDR1 is MGHRA and CDR2 is YSYEKL. The CDR3 runs 14 residues. The CDR3 DNA follows: TGCGCCAGCAGCCAGGCCCTTCGCTCCTACGAGCAGTACTTC. Its translation: CASSQALRSYEQYF.

The gene calls are TRBV3-1 and TRBJ1-2, with unresolved D. The CDR3 contains 16 residues. The ends were cut back, 1 base at V and 4 bases at J, with 16 bases in the middle. Per germline, CDR1 LGHDT and CDR2 YNNKEL (reference sequence). CDR3 DNA: TGTGCCAGCAGCCAAGCGATGGCGCGCGACCTCTATGGCTACACCTTC. It codes for CASSQAMARDLYGYTF. Supplemented by reference TRBV3-1 and TRBJ1-2, the full variable domain reads DTAVSQTPKYLVTQMGNDKSIKCEQNLGHDTMYWYKQDSKKFLKIMFSYNNKELIINETVPNRFSPKSPDKAHLNLHINSLELGDSAVYFCASSQAMARDLYGYTFGSGTRLTVV.

This clonotype came up many times. The chain couples TRBV5-1 to TRBJ2-3; 14 bases are a match to TRBD2. V gave up 5 bases and J gave up 0 bases; unmatched junction bases: 8. The germline V gene has CDR1 SGHRS and CDR2 YFSETQ. There are 18 residues in the CDR3. CDR3 nucleotides: TGCGCCAGCAGGCAAGGACTAGCGGGGGGCCCAAGCACAGATACGCAGTATTTT. It codes for CASRQGLAGGPSTDTQYF.

The sample holds one count of this clonotype. A read error is possible here, since a much larger clone lies one base away. V and J are TRBV7-3 and TRBJ1-1; no firm D call. There are 15 residues in the CDR3. Germline V gene lookup returns CDR1 SGHTA and CDR2 FQGTGA. CDR3 DNA: TGTGCCAGCGGCTTAACGTTCGTGGGGAACACTGAAGCTTTCTTT. Its protein is CASGLTFVGNTEAFF. The full variable domain, completed using reference TRBV7-3 and TRBJ1-1, is GAGVSQTPSNKVTEKGKYVELRCDPISGHTALYWYRQSLGQGPEFLIYFQGTGAADDSGLPNDRFFAVRPEGSVSTLKIQRTERGDSAVYLCASGLTFVGNTEAFFGQGTRLTVV.

This chain joins TRBV24-1 and TRBJ2-1; tentatively, D is TRBD2 (6 bases). V gave up 3 bases and J gave up 12 bases, with 14 bases separating them. The CDR3 consists of 13 residues. The germline V gene has CDR1 KGHDR and CDR2 SFDVKD. The CDR3 sequence is CATSDPTSSGQFF. The CDR3 DNA reads as TGTGCCACCAGTGATCCAACCAGTAGCGGGCAGTTCTTC.

The chain couples TRBV19 to TRBJ2-5, with TRBD2 identical over 10 bases. V gave up 2 bases and J gave up 2 bases; unmatched junction bases: 2. The CDR3 loop spans 15 amino acids. Per germline, CDR1 LNHDA and CDR2 SQIVND (reference sequence). The CDR3 here is CASSIQRGGQETQYF. The CDR3 region has the DNA TGTGCCAGTAGTATACAGCGGGGGGGGCAAGAGACCCAGTACTTC.

This clonotype occurred a few times. The J gene is TRBJ2-2, the V gene TRBV20-1; TRBD2 matches 14 bases. Germline CDR1 and CDR2: DFQATT and SNEGSKA (reference sequence). Trimming at V came to 6 bases and at J to 5 bases, leaving 5 bases not matched to a gene. The CDR3 sequence is 15 residues long. The CDR3, as DNA: TGCAGTGCCACAAGGACTAGCGGGGGGACCGGGGAGCTGTTTTTT. It translates to CSATRTSGGTGELFF.

This clonotype was recorded many times. In DNA form, the CDR3 reads TGTGCCAGCAGCTTCGAAGACGAGCAGTTCTTC. As protein: CASSFEDEQFF. The chain combines TRBV7-3 with TRBJ2-1; D is ambiguous. This CDR3 has 11 residues. V lost 3 bases to trimming and J lost 10 bases, with 7 bases between them. The germline CDR1 and CDR2 sequences are SGHTA and FQGTGA.

The gene calls are TRBV29-1 and TRBJ1-1, with a tentative D call TRBD1 (5 bases). V was shortened by 4 bases and J by 0 bases, with 15 bases between the two germline ends. The CDR3 spans 15 residues. Germline loops: CDR1 SQVTM, CDR2 ANQGSEA. The CDR3 bases are TGCAGCGTTGGTTCTTCCAGGGTTTTGAACACTGAAGCTTTCTTT. Protein: CSVGSSRVLNTEAFF.

This clonotype was seen a handful of times. This chain uses TRBV11-3 with TRBJ2-3; no clear D gene. The germline gives CDR1 SGHNT, CDR2 YENEEA. V lost 3 bases and J lost 5, with 6 bases in between. The CDR3 extends over 12 amino acids. Written as DNA, the CDR3 is TGTGCCAGCAGCTTCGTGGGAGATACGCAGTATTTT. This gives the protein CASSFVGDTQYF.

This clonotype has ten or more counts. J is TRBJ1-4 and V is TRBV5-5; D unresolved. The CDR3 sequence is 14 residues long. Germline values: CDR1 SGHKS, CDR2 YYEKEE (reference sequence). V was clipped by 2 bases and J by 7 bases, with 12 bases between them. The CDR3 sequence is CASSFRGLAEKLFF. The CDR3 region has the DNA TGTGCCAGCAGCTTCAGAGGGTTGGCTGAAAAACTGTTTTTT.

A few counts support this clonotype. The rearrangement uses TRBV5-8 and TRBJ1-6, with D uncertain. Germline V gene lookup returns CDR1 SGHTS and CDR2 YDEGEE. The V gene lost 4 bases and the J gene lost 10 bases, with 15 bases spanning the gap. This CDR3 comprises 14 residues. DNA for the CDR3: TGTGCCAGCAGCCATCAAGACATCAGATCACCCCTCCACTTT. The encoded protein is CASSHQDIRSPLHF.

The V gene is TRBV5-1, the J gene TRBJ2-3; D is undetermined. The V gene's germline CDR1 is SGHRS and CDR2 YFSETQ. V gave up 0 bases and J gave up 0 bases, with 8 bases separating them. The CDR3 has 15 residues. For the CDR3, the DNA is TGCGCCAGCAGCTTGGGACACCTGAGCACAGATACGCAGTATTTT. It encodes CASSLGHLSTDTQYF.

This clonotype was seen at least ten times. The V call is TRBV10-3, the J call TRBJ1-1, with D perhaps matching TRBD1 (6 bases). Per the germline V gene, CDR1 is ENHRY and CDR2 is SYGVKD. Trimming pared 0 bases from V and 1 base from J, leaving 9 bases between. The CDR3 has 15 residues. CDR3 loop: CAISESGRGNTEAFF. The CDR3 DNA reads as TGTGCCATCAGTGAGTCAGGCAGGGGGAACACTGAAGCTTTCTTT.

This chain uses TRBV19 with TRBJ1-5, with D possibly matching TRBD1 (5 bases). There are 13 residues in the CDR3. Trimming removed 3 bases from V and 6 bases from J, with 9 bases in between. Germline assignment: CDR1 LNHDA and CDR2 SQIVND (reference sequence). CDR3: CASSIEGLQPQHF. CDR3 nucleotides: TGTGCCAGTAGTATCGAGGGACTTCAGCCCCAGCATTTT.

This clonotype has just a few counts. V usage is TRBV6-2 or TRBV6-3 and J usage is TRBJ1-5, with D uncertain. The CDR3 extends over 17 amino acids. CDR1 and CDR2 (germline): MNHEY, SVGEGT. V dropped 8 bases and J dropped 1 base, with 21 bases sitting between them. CDR3 sequence: CASSPEDPSGSNQPQHF. CDR3 sequence (DNA): TGTGCCAGCTCGCCCGAGGATCCTTCGGGGAGCAATCAGCCCCAGCATTTT.

This clonotype was observed at least ten times. The V call is TRBV5-1, the J call TRBJ1-1; D perhaps matches TRBD1 (6 bases). Trimming took 4 bases from V and 7 from J, leaving 23 bases between them. Germline V gene data show CDR1 as SGHRS and CDR2 as YFSETQ. The CDR3 sequence is 16 residues long. This CDR3 is CASSINAGEGLLEAFF. The CDR3 coding sequence is TGCGCCAGCAGCATCAACGCAGGGGAGGGACTCCTTGAAGCTTTCTTT.

The table lists this clonotype with a few counts. V gene TRBV5-1 combines with J gene TRBJ2-2, with TRBD1 identical over 8 bases. Germline V gives CDR1 SGHRS, CDR2 YFSETQ. This CDR3 region has 18 residues. V was pared by 0 bases and J by 5 bases, with 12 bases of the junction left unmatched. CDR3 in amino acids: CASSLASYQGAGTGELFF. CDR3 nucleotide sequence: TGCGCCAGCAGCTTGGCCTCGTATCAGGGGGCAGGAACCGGGGAGCTGTTTTTT.

This clonotype showed up just once. This sequence joins TRBV24-1 and TRBJ2-3, with a tentative D call TRBD2 (5 bases). Trimming stripped 10 bases from V and 6 bases from J, with 16 bases between. This CDR3 has 13 residues. The germline CDR1 and CDR2 sequences are KGHDR and SFDVKD. The CDR3 protein is CATSLGSIDTQYF. The CDR3 DNA reads TGTGCCACATCGCTGGGGAGCATCGATACGCAGTATTTT.

A few counts support this clonotype. The V gene is TRBV6-1, the J gene TRBJ1-2; possibly TRBD1 for D (5 bases). The germline gives CDR1 MNHNS, CDR2 SASEGT. V lost 6 bases and J 0 bases, leaving 11 bases between the germline ends. The length of the CDR3 is 14 residues. The CDR3 spells CASSQDSSNYGYTF. The DNA of the CDR3 is TGTGCCAGCAGCCAAGACAGCTCTAACTATGGCTACACCTTC.

This clonotype appeared many times. The V call is TRBV5-1, the J call TRBJ2-2; TRBD1 matches 12 bases. The V segment lost 3 bases and the J segment 3 bases; nucleotides outside the gene matches: 15. This CDR3 region has 20 residues. The germline gives CDR1 SGHRS, CDR2 YFSETQ. CDR3 residues: CASSSAGDRGRISDTGELFF. The CDR3 DNA follows: TGCGCCAGCAGCTCCGCCGGGGACAGGGGGCGGATAAGCGACACCGGGGAGCTGTTTTTT. Using reference TRBV5-1 and TRBJ2-2 for the parts outside the CDR3, the full variable domain is KAGVTQTPRYLIKTRGQQVTLSCSPISGHRSVSWYQQTPGQGLQFLFEYFSETQRNKGNFPGRFSGRQFSNSRSEMNVSTLELGDSALYLCASSSAGDRGRISDTGELFFGEGSRLTVL.

J is TRBJ2-3 and V is TRBV20-1, with 9 bases lining up with TRBD2. The germline V gene encodes CDR1 DFQATT and CDR2 SNEGSKA (reference sequence). Trimming at V came to 4 bases and at J to 5 bases, leaving 4 bases not matched to a gene. This CDR3 is built from 13 residues. The CDR3 is CSATRGGVDTQYF. The CDR3 DNA sequence: TGCAGTGCTACGCGGGGGGGCGTAGATACGCAGTATTTT.

This clonotype was found many times. The germline gene is not matched at one end of the junction; a read error may be the cause. The chain has TRBV20-1 and TRBJ2-3; TRBD2 is a possible D gene (7 bases). The CDR3 contains 12 residues. CDR1 is DFQATT and CDR2 is SNEGSKA in the germline V gene (reference sequence). CDR3 in DNA: TGCAGTGCCAGAGGGGGGGCAGATACGCAGTATTTT. Its translation: CSARGGADTQYF.

The chain uses TRBV29-1 and TRBJ2-7; 7 bases match TRBD1. V was clipped by 7 bases and J by 4 bases; unmatched bases: 13. The CDR3 is made up of 14 amino acids. Per germline, CDR1 SQVTM and CDR2 ANQGSEA. CDR3 amino acids: CSAGNRDRPYEQYF. DNA of the CDR3: TGCAGCGCCGGAAACCGGGACAGACCGTACGAGCAGTACTTC.